This TCR beta chain was captured by sequencing in a study of blood T cells in healthy people across ages. Study conclusions and caveats: Unsorted PBMC input precluded a conclusive naive versus antigen-experienced comparison.

It was with a sample-barcoded 5' primer and a J-beta primer mix that a second PCR of about 7 to 12 cycles was run. Sequencing recovered at least 2.5 million CDR3-containing paired-end reads from each sample. One entry per CDR3 protein, called by TCRdb with MiXCR from the 5' RACE reads. The sample shows around 650,000 distinct CDR3 sequences, approximately 40% of them seen only once. Each donor was a healthy Caucasian individual from Russia, aged roughly 6 to 95. Comment on this clonotype: What it binds is unknown.

V was pared by 1 base and J by 0 bases, with 6 bases between. The CDR3 runs 15 residues. Germline V gene sequence: CDR1 SEHNR, CDR2 FQNEAQ (reference sequence). Material for sequencing was blood. The chain uses TRBV7-9 and TRBJ2-2; D remains ambiguous. The TCR comes from a man at least 80 years old in good health. CDR3 DNA: TGTGCCAGCAGCTTAGGGTTCGCGAACACCGGGGAGCTGTTTTTT. Translated: CASSLGFANTGELFF.